This T cell receptor (beta chain) came from a study of blood T cell repertoires in COVID-19. Study details: There were acute and convalescent COVID-19 samples, and they came from the United States, Italy and Spain. T cells, B-cell-depleted T cells, or PBMCs supplied cDNA or gDNA.

This clone was counted between two and nine times. Those enrolled in Seattle joined during active infection and were followed longitudinally afterward. Method: immunoSEQ multiplex PCR; TCRdb's copy keeps in-frame clones and lacks some. Found here are around 190,000 clones, around 75% of them singletons; the top ten hold 5.5% to 7%. This CDR3 is built from 12 residues. Trimming stripped 7 bases from V and 8 bases from J, with 12 bases between. Per germline, CDR1 SEHNR and CDR2 FQNEAQ (reference sequence). The V call is TRBV7-9, the J call TRBJ1-5; D not resolved. The receptor's source is a woman between 40 and 55 years old with COVID-19, enrolled during active disease. Specimen: peripheral blood. The CDR3 DNA reads as TGTGCCAGCACCGACCTCAGCGAGCCCCAGCATTTT. It specifies CASTDLSEPQHF.